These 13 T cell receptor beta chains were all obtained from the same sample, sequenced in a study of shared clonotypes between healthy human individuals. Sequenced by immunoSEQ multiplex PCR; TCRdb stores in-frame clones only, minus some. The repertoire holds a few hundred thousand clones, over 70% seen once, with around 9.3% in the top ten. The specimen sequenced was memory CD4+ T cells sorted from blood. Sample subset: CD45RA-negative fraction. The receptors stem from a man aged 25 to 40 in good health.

The CDR3 reads CASSVQGDGEQYF. The CDR3 nucleotides read TGCGCCAGCTCTGTACAGGGGGACGGCGAGCAGTACTTC. The chain uses TRBV5-1 and TRBJ2-7; 8 bases align to TRBD1. Germline V CDR1 and CDR2: SGHRS, YFSETQ. The CDR3 has 13 amino acids. The V and J ends lost 7 bases and 6 bases, in that order; junction bases with no gene match: 9.

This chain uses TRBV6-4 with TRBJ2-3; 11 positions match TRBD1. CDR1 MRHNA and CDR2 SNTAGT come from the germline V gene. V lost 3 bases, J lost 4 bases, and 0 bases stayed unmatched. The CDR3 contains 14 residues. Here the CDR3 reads CASSEGQGADTQYF. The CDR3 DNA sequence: TGTGCCAGCAGTGAGGGACAGGGGGCAGATACGCAGTATTTT.

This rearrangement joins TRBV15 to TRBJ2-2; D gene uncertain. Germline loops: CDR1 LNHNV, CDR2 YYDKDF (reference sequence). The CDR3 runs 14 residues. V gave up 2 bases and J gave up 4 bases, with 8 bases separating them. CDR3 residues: CATSRSKGTGELFF. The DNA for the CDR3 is TGTGCCACCAGCAGATCCAAGGGCACCGGGGAGCTGTTTTTT.

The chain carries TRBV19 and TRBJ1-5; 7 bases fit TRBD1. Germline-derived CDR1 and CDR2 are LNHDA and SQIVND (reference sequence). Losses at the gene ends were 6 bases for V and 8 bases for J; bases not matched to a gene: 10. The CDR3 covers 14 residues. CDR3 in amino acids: CASSTGVEFKPQHF. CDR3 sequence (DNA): TGTGCCAGTAGCACAGGGGTAGAGTTTAAGCCCCAGCATTTT.

The CDR3 sequence is CASRPQGASTDTQYF. The CDR3 DNA is TGTGCCAGCAGACCGCAGGGGGCGAGCACAGATACGCAGTATTTT. This chain uses TRBV6-5 with TRBJ2-3, with TRBD1 matching over 8 bases. The CDR3 contains 15 residues. Germline V gives CDR1 MNHEY, CDR2 SVGAGI. The ends lost 6 bases at V and 0 bases at J; junction bases unmatched: 5.

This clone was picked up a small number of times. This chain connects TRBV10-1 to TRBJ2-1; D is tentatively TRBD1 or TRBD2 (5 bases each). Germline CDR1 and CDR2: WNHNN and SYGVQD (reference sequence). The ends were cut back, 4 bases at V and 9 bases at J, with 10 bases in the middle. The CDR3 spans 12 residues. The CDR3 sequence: CASSVGTTEQFF. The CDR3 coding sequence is TGCGCCAGCAGTGTCGGGACGACTGAGCAGTTCTTC.

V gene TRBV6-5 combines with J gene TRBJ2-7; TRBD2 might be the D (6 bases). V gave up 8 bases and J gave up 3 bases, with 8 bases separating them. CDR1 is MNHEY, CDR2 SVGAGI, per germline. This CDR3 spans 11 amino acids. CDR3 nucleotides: TGTGCCAGCGGGGGGAACTACGAGCAGTACTTC. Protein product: CASGGNYEQYF.

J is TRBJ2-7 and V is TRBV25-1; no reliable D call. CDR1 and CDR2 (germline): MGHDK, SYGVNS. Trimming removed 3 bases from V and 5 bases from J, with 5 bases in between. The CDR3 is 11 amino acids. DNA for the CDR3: TGTGCCAGCAGTGACGTAGACGAGCAGTACTTC. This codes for CASSDVDEQYF.

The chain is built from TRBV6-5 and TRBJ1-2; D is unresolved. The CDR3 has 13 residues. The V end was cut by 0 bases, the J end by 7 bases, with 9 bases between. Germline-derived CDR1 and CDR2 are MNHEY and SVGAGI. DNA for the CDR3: TGTGCCAGCAGTTACTCCGGTGGAGGTGGCTACACCTTC. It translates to CASSYSGGGGYTF.

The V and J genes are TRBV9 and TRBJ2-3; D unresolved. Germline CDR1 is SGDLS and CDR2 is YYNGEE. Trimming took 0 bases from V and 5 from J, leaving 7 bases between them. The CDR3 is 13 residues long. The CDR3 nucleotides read TGTGCCAGCAGCGTAGGCGGCGGAGATACGCAGTATTTT. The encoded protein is CASSVGGGDTQYF. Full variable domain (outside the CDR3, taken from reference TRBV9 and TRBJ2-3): DSGVTQTPKHLITATGQRVTLRCSPRSGDLSVYWYQQSLDQGLQFLIQYYNGEERAKGNILERFSAQQFPDLHSELNLSSLELGDSALYFCASSVGGGDTQYFGPGTRLTVL.

The CDR3 DNA reads as TGTGCCAGCAAGGTCCGATTAATCACAGATACGCAGTATTTT. Residues: CASKVRLITDTQYF. This chain links TRBV2 with TRBJ2-3; D unresolved. Germline V gene sequence: CDR1 SNHLY, CDR2 FYNNEI. Deletions cut 7 bases from V and 2 bases from J, with 13 bases between. This CDR3 contains 14 residues. The whole variable domain, remainder taken from reference TRBV2 and TRBJ2-3, is EPEVTQTPSHQVTQMGQEVILRCVPISNHLYFYWYRQILGQKVEFLVSFYNNEISEKSEIFDDQFSVERPDGSNFTLKIRSTKLEDSAMYFCASKVRLITDTQYFGPGTRLTVL.

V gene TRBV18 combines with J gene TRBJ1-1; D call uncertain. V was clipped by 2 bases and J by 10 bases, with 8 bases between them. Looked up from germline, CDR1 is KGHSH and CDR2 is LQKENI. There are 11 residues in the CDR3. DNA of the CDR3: TGTGCCAGCTCACCAGGGTCCGCAGCTTTCTTT. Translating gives CASSPGSAAFF.

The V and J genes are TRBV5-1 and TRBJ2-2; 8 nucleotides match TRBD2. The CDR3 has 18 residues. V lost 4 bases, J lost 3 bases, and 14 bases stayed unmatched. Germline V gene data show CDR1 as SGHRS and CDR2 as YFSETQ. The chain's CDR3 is CASSQRVSLAGYTGELFF. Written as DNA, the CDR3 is TGCGCCAGCAGCCAAAGGGTCTCGCTAGCGGGTTACACCGGGGAGCTGTTTTTT.